This passage covers 25 T cell receptor beta chains from one sample sequenced in a study of OX40 agonist ivuxolimab in advanced cancers. Produced via immunoSEQ multiplex PCR; TCRdb's table is partial and in-frame only. Of tens of thousands of clones in the sample, around 83% were seen once. Sample: CD4+ or CD8+ T cells sorted from blood, taken in a trial of the OX40 agonist ivuxolimab. The receptors come from an adult with an advanced solid tumor such as melanoma, head and neck, liver or kidney cancer.

The gene calls are TRBV4-3 and TRBJ2-6; no firm D call. The CDR3 spans 16 residues. V was shortened by 1 base and J by 0 bases, with 7 bases between the two germline ends. Germline CDR1 reads LGHNA; CDR2 reads YSLEER. The chain's CDR3 is CASSQGSLSGANVLTF. DNA of the CDR3: TGCGCCAGCAGCCAAGGGAGCCTCTCTGGGGCCAACGTCCTGACTTTC.

The chain links TRBV27 to TRBJ1-6; the match to TRBD1 covers 7 bases. The CDR3 is made up of 16 amino acids. The junction had 1 base not matched to a gene; V was cut back by 2 bases and J by 0 bases. Germline V lookup: CDR1 MNHEY, CDR2 SMNVEV (reference sequence). CDR3 sequence (DNA): TGTGCCAGCAGTTTAAGGGACAGCTCCTATAATTCACCCCTCCACTTT. It yields the protein CASSLRDSSYNSPLHF.

The V and J genes are TRBV2 and TRBJ2-7, with 9 positions matching TRBD1. J was trimmed by 6 bases and V by 11 bases; bases with no gene match: 8. This CDR3 is 12 amino acids long. Germline V gives CDR1 SNHLY, CDR2 FYNNEI. CDR3 amino acids: CAGRDRAREQYF. The CDR3 DNA follows: TGTGCCGGAAGGGACAGGGCGCGCGAGCAGTACTTC.

Points on this clone: Other nucleotide sequences from this sample produce the same CDR3. V is TRBV6-5 and J is TRBJ2-7, with 8 bases identical to TRBD1. The CDR3 sequence is 14 residues long. Trimming took 6 bases from V and 3 from J; bases not matched to a gene: 7. Germline V CDR1 and CDR2: MNHEY, SVGAGI. The CDR3 bases are TGTGCCAGCAGCGACAGGGGAGTTAGCTACGAGCAGTACTTC. Translation gives CASSDRGVSYEQYF.

The chain links TRBV9 to TRBJ2-1; D might be TRBD2 (6 bases). Trimming pared 3 bases from V and 5 bases from J, leaving 12 bases between. The CDR3 is made up of 14 amino acids. Germline CDR1 and CDR2: SGDLS and YYNGEE. CDR3 loop: CASSASGVHNEQFF. CDR3 bases: TGTGCCAGCAGCGCTTCGGGGGTTCACAATGAGCAGTTCTTC. The full variable domain, in which reference TRBV9 and TRBJ2-1 provide the parts outside the CDR3, is DSGVTQTPKHLITATGQRVTLRCSPRSGDLSVYWYQQSLDQGLQFLIQYYNGEERAKGNILERFSAQQFPDLHSELNLSSLELGDSALYFCASSASGVHNEQFFGPGTRLTVL.

This clone was observed once. The chain recombines TRBV13 with TRBJ1-4, with D perhaps TRBD1 (5 bases). Per germline, CDR1 PRHDT and CDR2 FYEKMQ (reference sequence). Trimming removed 5 bases at V and 4 bases at J, with 11 bases between. The CDR3 totals 14 residues. The CDR3 sequence is CASSRQSSNEKLFF. In nucleotides, the CDR3 is TGTGCCAGCAGCCGACAGTCAAGTAATGAAAAACTGTTTTTT.

This chain uses TRBV7-2 with TRBJ2-1; unclear D gene. The CDR3 runs 15 residues. V lost 6 bases, J lost 0 bases, and 12 bases lay in between. The germline V gene has CDR1 SGHTA and CDR2 FQGNSA. The DNA for the CDR3 is TGTGCCAGCAGTCCCACCTATAGCTCCTACAATGAGCAGTTCTTC. This sequence encodes CASSPTYSSYNEQFF.

This clone is a singleton in its sample. The chain uses TRBV5-4 and TRBJ1-1; perhaps TRBD1 as D (5 bases). This CDR3 is built from 15 residues. Germline CDR1 reads SGHNT; CDR2 reads YYREEE (reference sequence). The V end was cut by 0 bases, the J end by 3 bases, with 12 bases between. CDR3 in amino acids: CASSLVWGRDTEAFF. The CDR3 DNA is TGTGCCAGCAGCTTGGTGTGGGGCCGGGACACTGAAGCTTTCTTT.

This clone was observed once. The gene calls are TRBV5-1 and TRBJ2-1; 8 bases map to TRBD2. CDR1 is SGHRS and CDR2 is YFSETQ in the germline V gene. Trimming took 5 bases from V and 4 from J; bases not matched to a gene: 5. There are 14 residues in the CDR3. The CDR3 loop reads CASSEGTSYNEQFF. CDR3 sequence (DNA): TGCGCCAGCAGTGAGGGGACTAGTTACAATGAGCAGTTCTTC. The variable domain in full, completed from reference TRBV5-1 and TRBJ2-1, reads KAGVTQTPRYLIKTRGQQVTLSCSPISGHRSVSWYQQTPGQGLQFLFEYFSETQRNKGNFPGRFSGRQFSNSRSEMNVSTLELGDSALYLCASSEGTSYNEQFFGPGTRLTVL.

This chain uses TRBV5-1 with TRBJ2-2, with TRBD2 matching 9 bases. Trimming cost V 2 bases and J 5 bases; bases outside gene matches: 4. The CDR3 consists of 15 residues. Germline V gives CDR1 SGHRS, CDR2 YFSETQ. The CDR3 loop reads CASSFSGRETGELFF. In DNA, the CDR3 is TGCGCCAGCAGCTTTAGCGGGAGAGAAACCGGGGAGCTGTTTTTT. Filled out from reference TRBV5-1 and TRBJ2-2, the complete variable domain reads KAGVTQTPRYLIKTRGQQVTLSCSPISGHRSVSWYQQTPGQGLQFLFEYFSETQRNKGNFPGRFSGRQFSNSRSEMNVSTLELGDSALYLCASSFSGRETGELFFGEGSRLTVL.

V is TRBV7-8 and J is TRBJ2-3, with 12 nucleotides matching TRBD2. Germline V gives CDR1 SGHVS, CDR2 FQNEAQ. The CDR3 totals 17 residues. V was pared by 6 bases and J by 4 bases, with 11 bases of the junction left unmatched. This chain's CDR3 is CASRPVLAGGPADTQYF. For the CDR3, the DNA is TGTGCCAGCAGGCCCGTCCTAGCGGGAGGGCCGGCAGATACGCAGTATTTT.

The V and J genes are TRBV19 and TRBJ2-7; a weak D match, TRBD2 (6 bases). The ends were cut back, 4 bases at V and 7 bases at J, with 17 bases in the middle. CDR1 and CDR2 (germline): LNHDA, SQIVND (reference sequence). The CDR3 has 14 amino acids. CDR3 residues: CASSTAGRFEEQYF. The CDR3 bases are TGTGCCAGTAGTACGGCGGGACGATTTGAGGAGCAGTACTTC.

The V and J genes are TRBV6-5 and TRBJ1-2; tentatively, D is TRBD1 (6 bases). The CDR3 extends over 15 amino acids. The germline gives CDR1 MNHEY, CDR2 SVGAGI. V was cut by 5 bases and J by 5 bases, with 18 bases left in between. The CDR3 DNA is TGTGCCAGCAGTCCCCTCGACAGGAGATCATATGGCTACACCTTC. This encodes CASSPLDRRSYGYTF.

V is TRBV27 and J is TRBJ1-5, with unresolved D. Per the germline V gene, CDR1 is MNHEY and CDR2 is SMNVEV (reference sequence). The length of the CDR3 is 13 residues. V was pared by 3 bases and J by 6 bases, with 9 bases between. The DNA of the CDR3 is TGTGCCAGCAGTTTGGGAGGGATTCAGCCCCAGCATTTT. Amino acids: CASSLGGIQPQHF.

The genes are TRBV18 and TRBJ1-2; D gene ambiguous. Germline-derived CDR1 and CDR2 are KGHSH and LQKENI. V lost 4 bases and J 0 bases, leaving 9 bases between the germline ends. This CDR3 contains 14 residues. The CDR3 protein is CASSRRETNYGYTF. CDR3 in DNA: TGTGCCAGCTCACGCCGGGAGACTAACTATGGCTACACCTTC.

The rearrangement joins TRBV5-8 to TRBJ2-3; the D gene is possibly TRBD1 (6 bases). CDR1 and CDR2 (germline): SGHTS, YDEGEE. The CDR3 spans 13 residues. Trimming removed 2 bases at V and 4 bases at J, with 8 bases between. In DNA, the CDR3 is TGTGCCAGCAGCTTACCAGGGGCAGATACGCAGTATTTT. As protein: CASSLPGADTQYF.

This chain joins TRBV18 and TRBJ2-7; D ambiguous. Germline V lookup: CDR1 KGHSH, CDR2 LQKENI. CDR3 length equals 13 residues. The V and J ends lost 3 bases and 3 bases respectively, with 9 bases between them. In DNA, the CDR3 is TGTGCCAGCTCACCCCCTTTCAGCTACGAGCAGTACTTC. It specifies CASSPPFSYEQYF.

The chain joins TRBV18 to TRBJ2-7; D might be TRBD2 (5 bases). There are 14 residues in the CDR3. The ends were cut back, 2 bases at V and 2 bases at J, with 10 bases in the middle. Germline-derived CDR1 and CDR2 are KGHSH and LQKENI. The CDR3 nucleotides are TGTGCCAGCTCACCATTACTAGATCCCTACGAGCAGTACTTC. Amino acids: CASSPLLDPYEQYF.

The chain uses TRBV6-5 and TRBJ2-5; a possible D gene is TRBD2 (5 bases). V was cut by 4 bases and J by 4 bases, with 13 bases left in between. Looked up from germline, CDR1 is MNHEY and CDR2 is SVGAGI. This CDR3 region has 14 residues. CDR3 loop: CASSSTLVRETQYF. The CDR3 region has the DNA TGTGCCAGCAGTTCAACACTAGTCCGAGAGACCCAGTACTTC.

The CDR3 coding sequence is TGTGCCTGGAGTGTACGGGCCGGACCCGATCAGCCCCAGCATTTT. This gives the protein CAWSVRAGPDQPQHF. V usage is TRBV30 and J usage is TRBJ1-5; D gene unclear. The CDR3 extends over 15 amino acids. V was pared by 0 bases and J by 5 bases, with 14 bases between. Germline lookup yields CDR1 GTSNPN and CDR2 SVGIG (reference sequence).

DNA of the CDR3: TGTGCCAGCAGCTTAGATCCGGCTAGCGGATACACAGATACGCAGTATTTT. It codes for CASSLDPASGYTDTQYF. This chain links TRBV11-2 with TRBJ2-3; TRBD2 matches 7 bases. The CDR3 contains 17 residues. V gave up 0 bases and J gave up 2 bases; unmatched junction bases: 8. Germline values: CDR1 SGHAT, CDR2 FQNNGV.

In this sample, this clone turned up a few times. This same CDR3 is encoded by further DNA sequences in the sample. The rearrangement uses TRBV19 and TRBJ2-1; D perhaps matches TRBD1 (5 bases). There are 17 residues in the CDR3. Germline lookup yields CDR1 LNHDA and CDR2 SQIVND (reference sequence). V lost 4 bases and J 2 bases, leaving 18 bases between the germline ends. The CDR3 nucleotides are TGTGCCAGTAGTACTCCGGCGCCCGCAGGGCCCTACAATGAGCAGTTCTTC. Protein product: CASSTPAPAGPYNEQFF.

This rearrangement joins TRBV12-5 to TRBJ2-1; D is unclear. V shed 3 bases and J shed 5 bases, with 8 bases lying between them. CDR3 length: 13 residues. Germline-derived CDR1 and CDR2 are LGHNT and FRNRAP. CDR3 protein: CASGFLANNEQFF. In nucleotides, the CDR3 is TGTGCTAGTGGTTTTTTGGCTAACAATGAGCAGTTCTTC.

A single count supports this clone. V usage is TRBV4-1 and J usage is TRBJ1-6; D is undetermined. The length of the CDR3 is 18 residues. Germline V gene sequence: CDR1 MGHRA, CDR2 YSYEKL. V was pared by 5 bases and J by 0 bases, with 17 bases between. CDR3 amino acids: CASSEINLGFSYNSPLHF. CDR3 DNA sequence: TGCGCCAGCAGCGAGATAAACTTAGGCTTCTCCTATAATTCACCCCTCCACTTT.

The chain couples TRBV2 to TRBJ2-3; no definite D call. The CDR3 is 12 residues long. The germline gives CDR1 SNHLY, CDR2 FYNNEI. Trimming stripped 7 bases from V and 3 bases from J, with 8 bases between. CDR3 sequence: CASITGTDTQYF. The CDR3 DNA sequence: TGTGCCAGCATAACCGGTACAGATACGCAGTATTTT. Together with reference TRBV2 and TRBJ2-3, the CDR3 gives the full variable domain: EPEVTQTPSHQVTQMGQEVILRCVPISNHLYFYWYRQILGQKVEFLVSFYNNEISEKSEIFDDQFSVERPDGSNFTLKIRSTKLEDSAMYFCASITGTDTQYFGPGTRLTVL.